Listed below are T cell receptor beta chains from one sample, sequenced in a study of shared clonotypes between healthy human individuals. The repertoire was sequenced with immunoSEQ multiplex PCR; TCRdb's copy has only in-frame clones and lacks some. The sample lists about 1.9 million clones; around 93% were seen once. The specimen sequenced was naive CD8+ T cells from PBMCs. These receptors were taken from a man younger than 35 in good health. Some clones in this sample may be carry-over from other donors' samples. Both conserved end residues are part of each CDR3. Each record gives: clone size, V gene, J gene, D gene, CDR3 protein, CDR3 DNA. The D gene is left open where the match is weak. Part of the rows lack a size; the others show once, few, many or a class for expanded clones.

few,TRBV9,TRBJ1-1,.,CASSAQNEAFF,TGTGCCAGCAGCGCCCAGAATGAAGCTTTCTTT
.,TRBV4-1,TRBJ2-1,.,CASRQGPESSYNEQFF,TGCGCCAGCAGGCAGGGACCAGAAAGCTCCTACAATGAGCAGTTCTTC
.,TRBV6-1,TRBJ1-4,.,CASSVDSERGLFF,TGTGCCAGCAGTGTGGACAGCGAAAGGGGACTGTTTTTT
.,TRBV6-5,TRBJ2-7,.,CASSYAESYEQYF,TGTGCCAGCAGTTATGCGGAATCATACGAGCAGTACTTC
.,TRBV6-1,TRBJ2-7,.,CASSEDRRRRESSYEQYF,TGTGCCAGCAGTGAAGATCGTCGTCGGAGAGAAAGCTCCTACGAGCAGTACTTC
.,TRBV9,TRBJ1-5,.,CASSFGGGVQPQHF,TGTGCCAGCAGCTTTGGGGGGGGTGTTCAGCCCCAGCATTTT
.,TRBV7-9,TRBJ2-7,.,CASSFGQGPSPYEQYF,TGTGCCAGCAGCTTCGGGCAGGGGCCCTCTCCCTACGAGCAGTACTTC
.,TRBV13,TRBJ2-3,.,CASMRAGPPTDTQYF,TGTGCCAGCATGAGGGCGGGCCCTCCCACAGATACGCAGTATTTT
.,TRBV9,TRBJ2-7,.,CASSDPLRATSYEQYF,TGTGCCAGCAGCGACCCCCTTAGGGCCACCTCCTACGAGCAGTACTTC
once,TRBV28,TRBJ2-7,TRBD2,CASSLSRGRAGGVFSYEQYF,TGTGCCAGCAGTTTGTCCCGGGGAAGAGCGGGAGGGGTCTTCTCCTACGAGCAGTACTTC
.,TRBV10-3,TRBJ2-5,.,CAISESDRVGQTQYF,TGTGCCATCAGTGAGTCGGACAGAGTGGGCCAGACCCAGTACTTC
.,TRBV27,TRBJ2-7,TRBD2,CASRYYSGSAYEQYF,TGTGCCAGCCGTTACTATAGCGGGAGCGCCTACGAGCAGTACTTC
.,TRBV9,TRBJ1-4,.,CASSADSGGKKLFF,TGTGCCAGCAGCGCTGATTCGGGCGGGAAAAAACTGTTTTTT
.,TRBV7-9,TRBJ2-7,.,CASSSPVLYEQYF,TGTGCCAGCAGCTCGCCGGTGCTCTACGAGCAGTACTTC
.,TRBV9,TRBJ2-7,TRBD2,CASSAWGLAGVNEQYF,TGTGCCAGCAGCGCGTGGGGGTTAGCGGGAGTGAACGAGCAGTACTTC
.,TRBV28,TRBJ1-1,TRBD1,CASSLWIRDRRGTEAFF,TGTGCCAGCAGTTTATGGATCCGGGACAGGAGGGGCACTGAAGCTTTCTTT
.,TRBV14,TRBJ1-1,.,CASSQMGLGTEAFF,TGTGCCAGCAGCCAAATGGGCTTGGGGACTGAAGCTTTCTTT
.,TRBV7-8,TRBJ2-2,.,CASSLDRTGELFF,TGTGCCAGCAGCTTAGATCGCACCGGGGAGCTGTTTTTT
.,TRBV4-3,TRBJ2-7,TRBD2,CASSQAQFGGRGNEQYF,TGCGCCAGCAGCCAAGCTCAGTTTGGGGGGAGGGGAAACGAGCAGTACTTC
.,TRBV18,TRBJ2-2,.,CASSPQDAQSTGELFF,TGTGCCAGCTCACCACAGGACGCCCAAAGCACCGGGGAGCTGTTTTTT
.,TRBV19,TRBJ1-1,.,CASSKEAPNTEAFF,TGTGCCAGTAGTAAAGAGGCCCCGAACACTGAAGCTTTCTTT
.,TRBV19,TRBJ1-5,.,CASSNDRSMSPQHF,TGTGCCAGTAGTAATGACAGGAGCATGTCGCCCCAGCATTTT
.,TRBV6-1,TRBJ2-7,.,CASSDSGSYEQYF,TGTGCCAGCAGTGATAGTGGGTCGTACGAGCAGTACTTC
.,TRBV5-6,TRBJ1-5,.,CASSLWGNNQPQHF,TGTGCCAGCAGCTTATGGGGGAACAATCAGCCCCAGCATTTT
once,TRBV7-9,TRBJ2-1,TRBD1,CASTPRTGGSNEQFF,TGTGCCAGCACCCCACGGACAGGGGGTTCAAATGAGCAGTTCTTC
.,TRBV15,TRBJ1-4,.,CATSSVSYTGLIEKLFF,TGTGCCACCAGCAGTGTCTCATACACAGGGCTGATTGAAAAACTGTTTTTT
.,TRBV11-2,TRBJ2-3,.,CASIGGSTDTQYF,TGTGCCAGCATCGGGGGTAGCACAGATACGCAGTATTTT
.,TRBV28,TRBJ1-1,.,CASSLWTGAEAFF,TGTGCCAGCAGTTTATGGACGGGGGCTGAAGCTTTCTTT
.,TRBV4-3,TRBJ1-1,.,CASSQERGRLNTEAFF,TGCGCCAGCAGCCAAGAACGAGGGCGCCTGAACACTGAAGCTTTCTTT
.,TRBV5-1,TRBJ2-7,TRBD2,CASSYTGGSYEQYF,TGCGCCAGCTCCTATACGGGGGGCTCCTACGAGCAGTACTTC
once,TRBV29-1,TRBJ1-3,.,CSGVIGVNGNTIYF,TGCAGCGGGGTCATTGGGGTGAATGGAAACACCATATATTTT
.,TRBV5-1,TRBJ1-1,.,CASSAFDQGNTEAFF,TGCGCCAGCAGCGCCTTCGATCAGGGGAACACTGAAGCTTTCTTT
.,TRBV7-9,TRBJ2-4,.,CASSLTFSGAKNIQYF,TGTGCCAGCAGCCTGACGTTTAGCGGAGCCAAAAACATTCAGTACTTC
.,TRBV6-5,TRBJ2-5,.,CASRPGHELETQYF,TGTGCCAGCAGGCCCGGACACGAATTGGAGACCCAGTACTTC
once,TRBV9,TRBJ2-7,.,CASSLGLAAYEQYF,TGTGCCAGCAGCCTTGGGTTAGCAGCCTACGAGCAGTACTTC
once,TRBV27,TRBJ2-2,.,CASSLYRGNTGELFF,TGTGCCAGCAGTTTATATCGCGGGAACACCGGGGAGCTGTTTTTT
.,TRBV27,TRBJ2-5,.,CASSYSNWETQYF,TGTGCCAGCAGTTACTCGAACTGGGAGACCCAGTACTTC
.,TRBV6-5,TRBJ2-7,.,CASSPQGGRYEQYF,TGTGCCAGCAGTCCCCAGGGGGGGCGGTACGAGCAGTACTTC
.,TRBV7-9,TRBJ2-7,.,CASSPRDSTYEQYF,TGTGCCAGCAGCCCCCGGGATAGTACCTACGAGCAGTACTTC
.,TRBV27,TRBJ2-7,.,CASSLGGSYEQYF,TGTGCCAGCAGTTTAGGAGGTTCCTACGAGCAGTACTTC
once,TRBV29-1,TRBJ2-7,TRBD2,CSVVLAGVATSYEQYF,TGCAGCGTTGTGCTAGCGGGAGTGGCCACCTCCTACGAGCAGTACTTC
once,TRBV5-4,TRBJ2-5,.,CASSLAQTQETQYF,TGTGCCAGCAGCTTGGCCCAGACCCAAGAGACCCAGTACTTC
.,TRBV7-9,TRBJ1-5,.,CASSPHENQPQHF,TGTGCCAGCAGCCCCCACGAGAATCAGCCCCAGCATTTT
.,TRBV5-4,TRBJ2-7,.,CASSPGDRSYEQYF,TGTGCCAGCAGCCCGGGGGACCGCTCCTACGAGCAGTACTTC
.,TRBV15,TRBJ1-2,TRBD1,CATSRDPGQANYGYTF,TGTGCCACCAGCAGAGATCCCGGACAGGCTAACTATGGCTACACCTTC
once,TRBV28,TRBJ2-7,.,CASSFPISGTTYEQYF,TGTGCCAGCAGTTTCCCCATTAGCGGCACAACCTACGAGCAGTACTTC
.,TRBV19,TRBJ1-2,TRBD1,CASSRGDSFKSNYGYTF,TGTGCCAGTAGTAGGGGGGACAGCTTCAAATCTAACTATGGCTACACCTTC
few,TRBV27,TRBJ1-5,.,CASSDRDGNQPQHF,TGTGCCAGCAGCGACCGGGACGGCAATCAGCCCCAGCATTTT
once,TRBV7-8,TRBJ2-1,.,CASSLEGRVSYNEQFF,TGTGCCAGCAGCTTAGAGGGGCGGGTATCCTACAATGAGCAGTTCTTC
.,TRBV19,TRBJ2-3,.,CASSITGITDTQYF,TGTGCCAGTAGTATAACAGGGATCACAGATACGCAGTATTTT
.,TRBV7-9,TRBJ2-7,.,CASSFAGQLHEQYF,TGTGCCAGCAGCTTTGCGGGACAGCTCCACGAGCAGTACTTC
.,TRBV2,TRBJ2-1,TRBD2,CASSEWGLADNEQFF,TGTGCCAGCAGTGAATGGGGACTAGCGGACAATGAGCAGTTCTTC
.,TRBV19,TRBJ2-3,TRBD2,CASSPGLAGGTDTQYF,TGTGCCAGTAGTCCGGGACTAGCGGGAGGCACAGATACGCAGTATTTT
.,TRBV9,TRBJ1-2,.,CASSVFGTSANYGYTF,TGTGCCAGCAGCGTATTTGGAACATCAGCTAACTATGGCTACACCTTC
.,TRBV11-2,TRBJ2-5,TRBD1,CASSFDRGSEETQYF,TGTGCCAGCAGCTTTGACAGGGGGTCCGAAGAGACCCAGTACTTC
.,TRBV5-1,TRBJ1-2,.,CASTPVFGSNYGYTF,TGCGCCAGCACCCCTGTCTTCGGATCTAACTATGGCTACACCTTC